This record concerns one TCR beta chain sequence. RNA was extracted from bulk tissue without any cell sorting. The data originate from a study of tumor and adjacent non-tumor tissue in lung cancer. As for the study in general: On average, productive TCRbeta reads reached a few million per sample.

Three rounds of nested PCR, following a modified ARM-PCR protocol, produced the TCRbeta library. TCRdb re-called the multiplex PCR reads through MiXCR, storing one row per CDR3 protein. This sample has roughly 120,000 distinct CDR3 sequences, with over 75% found just once. Trimming left V 7 bases short and J 7 bases short, with 10 bases between. Germline values: CDR1 SGHDN, CDR2 FVKESK. This CDR3 spans 11 amino acids. This rearrangement joins TRBV14 to TRBJ2-5; weak D call: TRBD2 (6 bases). The clonotype originates from a man aged 65 to 85 with non-small cell lung cancer. The specimen sequenced was lung tumor tissue. CDR3 region: CASNRAGTQYF. For the CDR3, the DNA is TGTGCCAGCAATCGAGCGGGGACCCAGTACTTC.